The 10 T cell receptor beta chains below were found in one sample sequenced in a study of identical twins. TCRdb re-called the 5' RACE reads through MiXCR, storing one row per CDR3 protein. Of about 470,000 distinct CDR3 sequences in the sample, 20% to 25% were seen once. These same records also appear under a second study, on T cells expressing NK-cell markers.

Sequencing was performed on CD4+ T cells sorted from blood. The receptors stem from a young woman in good health.

The V and J genes are TRBV5-1 and TRBJ2-1; D is undetermined. Germline CDR1 and CDR2: SGHRS and YFSETQ. There are 13 residues in the CDR3. Trimming pared 0 bases from V and 8 bases from J, leaving 9 bases between. CDR3 DNA sequence: TGCGCCAGCAGCTTGGCCCCGACCGATGAGCAGTTCTTC. Translating gives CASSLAPTDEQFF.

V and J are TRBV5-1 and TRBJ2-3; perhaps D is TRBD1 or TRBD2 (5 bases each). V shed 3 bases and J shed 1 base, with 9 bases lying between them. The CDR3 loop spans 14 amino acids. In germline, CDR1 is SGHRS, CDR2 YFSETQ. The CDR3 sequence is CASSYEGRTDTQYF. CDR3 nucleotides: TGCGCCAGCAGCTATGAGGGACGCACAGATACGCAGTATTTT.

This clonotype showed up just a few times. The V gene is TRBV12-3 or TRBV12-4, the J gene TRBJ1-6; TRBD1 aligns across 9 bases. This CDR3 has 15 residues. V shed 5 bases and J 5 bases; nucleotides not matched to a gene: 4. The CDR3, as DNA: TGTGCCAGCAGTCTATGGGACAGGGATAATTCACCCCTCCACTTT. This gives the protein CASSLWDRDNSPLHF.

V is TRBV12-3 or TRBV12-4 and J is TRBJ2-5; a possible D gene is TRBD2 (6 bases). The CDR3 has 15 amino acids. Trimming stripped 3 bases from V and 5 bases from J, with 16 bases between. As DNA, the CDR3 is TGTGCCAGCAGTTTCTGGGGAGGTCGGACGGAGACCCAGTACTTC. This translates into CASSFWGGRTETQYF.

This clonotype was counted between two and nine times. The chain carries TRBV12-3 or TRBV12-4 and TRBJ2-7; the D gene is possibly TRBD2 (5 bases). The CDR3 contains 15 residues. Trimming shortened V by 5 bases and J by 0 bases, and 14 bases separated the two germline ends. CDR3 sequence reads: CASSARRGSSYEQYF. In nucleotides, the CDR3 is TGTGCCAGCAGTGCCCGGAGAGGGAGCTCCTACGAGCAGTACTTC.

This clonotype was seen a handful of times. The rearrangement uses TRBV20-1 and TRBJ2-7, with TRBD1 matching 7 bases. Germline CDR1 DFQATT, CDR2 SNEGSKA (reference sequence). V dropped 4 bases and J dropped 5; count of bases not matched to a gene: 5. The CDR3 length is 12 residues. The CDR3 sequence: CSATVQGNEQYF. CDR3 bases: TGCAGTGCTACAGTACAGGGGAACGAGCAGTACTTC.

The chain uses TRBV6-5 and TRBJ1-4; D not certain. Germline assignment: CDR1 MNHEY and CDR2 SVGAGI. Trimming removed 4 bases from V and 3 bases from J, with 9 bases in between. This CDR3 region has 14 residues. In nucleotides, the CDR3 is TGTGCCAGCAGTTCCCTGTGGTCTAATGAAAAACTGTTTTTT. Translating gives CASSSLWSNEKLFF.

The table lists this clonotype with a few counts. The J gene is TRBJ1-2, the V gene TRBV13; 7 nucleotides line up with TRBD1. After removal of 5 bases from V and 7 bases from J, the junction contained 10 bases not matched to a gene. Germline V gene sequence: CDR1 PRHDT, CDR2 FYEKMQ (reference sequence). This CDR3 is built from 14 residues. The CDR3 DNA is TGTGCCAGCAGCCAGGCCCAGGGGGTGAGTGGCTACACCTTC. Translated, it gives CASSQAQGVSGYTF.

This clonotype came up many times. One junction end disagrees with the germline gene, perhaps due to a read error. The rearrangement joins TRBV5-1 to TRBJ2-1; D gene uncertain. The CDR3 runs 12 residues. Germline V gives CDR1 SGHRS, CDR2 YFSETQ. CDR3 protein: CASSLAYNEQFF. The CDR3 DNA follows: TGTGCCAGCAGCTTAGCTTACAATGAGCAGTTCTTC.

Concerning this clonotype itself: The junction differs from germline at one of its ends, possibly a read error. The rearrangement uses TRBV20-1 and TRBJ1-2, with D possibly TRBD1 on 6 matching bases. CDR1 and CDR2 (germline): DFQATT, SNEGSKA (reference sequence). The CDR3 is 13 residues long. CDR3 sequence: CSAGEDRALGYTF. The CDR3 nucleotides are TGCAGTGCTGGAGAGGACAGAGCTCTCGGCTACACCTTC.